This T cell receptor (beta chain) stems from a study of CXCR3-negative and CXCR3-positive naive CD8 T cells. Study-level findings and limits: Hydrophobicity of TRB CDR3s was greater in CXCR3-positive naive cells than in CXCR3-negative naive cells. It was found that naive subsets had comparable surface CD5, and TCR strength was inferred from TRB CDR3 properties.

UMI labels and 5' RACE were used to prepare the TRB cDNA libraries. After re-calling the 5' RACE reads, TCRdb lists one entry per CDR3 protein, DNA absent. The ten most abundant clones cover 0.45% to 0.55% of a sample with 150,000 or so distinct CDR3 sequences. The CDR3 is 17 amino acids. A remark on this clonotype: Its antigen is not known.

Specimen: naive CXCR3- CD8+ T cells from blood. Documented subset: CD45RO-CCR7+CD27+CD95- naive CD8+ T cells lacking CXCR3 (TNR3-). The source is a human donor in good health. Some clones in this sample may be carry-over from other donors' samples. This chain joins TRBV12-3 or TRBV12-4 and TRBJ2-7; the D call from TCRdb, TRBD2, cannot be confirmed without DNA. The CDR3 is CASGRTSGLPLANEQYF.